This T cell receptor (beta chain) was obtained from a study of cytomegalovirus exposure and HLA in healthy donors. The V gene's germline CDR1 is SGHDN and CDR2 FVKESK. The CDR3 has 15 residues. Trimming took off 2 bases at V and 4 bases at J, with 14 bases between the two ends. Repertoires were generated with immunoSEQ multiplex PCR, while TCRdb's copy carries only in-frame clones and drops some. The data hold about 56,000 clones, with approximately 93% observed a single time. V is TRBV14 and J is TRBJ2-5; tentative D call: TRBD2 (6 bases). This receptor was obtained from a woman aged 18-29 years in good health and CMV-seronegative. Sequenced: PBMCs. DNA of the CDR3: TGTGCCAGCAGCCAATCGGCGGGGCCAGTAGAGACCCAGTACTTC. Its translation: CASSQSAGPVETQYF.